One T cell receptor beta chain is described in this entry. The junction shows a germline mismatch at one end, possibly a read error. Generated by immunoSEQ multiplex PCR, the TCRdb table keeps only in-frame clones and is missing some. The table records 260,000 or so clones, 75% to 90% of them present only once. These data come from a study of blood T cell repertoires in COVID-19. Study background: COVID-19 samples collected from the United States, Italy and Spain covered acute and convalescent phases. PBMCs, B-cell-depleted T cells, or T cells provided the cDNA or gDNA that made up the material.

Per the germline V gene, CDR1 is SNHLY and CDR2 is FYNNEI. The CDR3 is 15 amino acids. The receptor was derived from a human donor in a cohort sampled during active COVID-19. Sequencing was performed on peripheral blood. V usage is TRBV2 and J usage is TRBJ1-4; a weak D match, TRBD1 (6 bases). CDR3 DNA: TGTGCCAGCACAAACAATGGACAGATTAATGGAAAACTGTTTTTT. Protein product: CASTNNGQINGKLFF.